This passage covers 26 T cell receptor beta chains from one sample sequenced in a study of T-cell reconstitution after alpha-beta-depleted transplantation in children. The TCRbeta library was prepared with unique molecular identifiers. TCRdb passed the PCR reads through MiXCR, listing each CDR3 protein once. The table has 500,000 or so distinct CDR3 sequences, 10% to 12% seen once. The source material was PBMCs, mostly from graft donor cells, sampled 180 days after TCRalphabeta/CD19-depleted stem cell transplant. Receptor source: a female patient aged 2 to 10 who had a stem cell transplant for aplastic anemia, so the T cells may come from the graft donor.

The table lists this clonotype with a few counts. The CDR3 is CASWGVGTDTQYF. The CDR3 nucleotides are TGTGCCAGCTGGGGGGTCGGCACAGATACGCAGTATTTT. This rearrangement joins TRBV27 to TRBJ2-3; a weak D match, TRBD2 (6 bases). The germline V and J ends were trimmed by 8 bases and 1 base, with 10 bases remaining between them. Germline V gene lookup returns CDR1 MNHEY and CDR2 SMNVEV (reference sequence). CDR3 length: 13 amino acids.

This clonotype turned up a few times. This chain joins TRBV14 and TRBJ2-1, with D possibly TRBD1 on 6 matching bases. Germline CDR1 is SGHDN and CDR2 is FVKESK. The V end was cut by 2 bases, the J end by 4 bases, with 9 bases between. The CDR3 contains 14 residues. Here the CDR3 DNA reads TGTGCCAGCAGCCAAACCGACAGGTACAATGAGCAGTTCTTC. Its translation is CASSQTDRYNEQFF.

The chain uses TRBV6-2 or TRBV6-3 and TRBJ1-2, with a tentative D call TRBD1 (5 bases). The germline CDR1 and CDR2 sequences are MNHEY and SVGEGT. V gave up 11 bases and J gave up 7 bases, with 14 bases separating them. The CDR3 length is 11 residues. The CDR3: CAGWGISGYTF. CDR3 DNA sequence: TGTGCCGGCTGGGGGATCAGTGGCTACACCTTC.

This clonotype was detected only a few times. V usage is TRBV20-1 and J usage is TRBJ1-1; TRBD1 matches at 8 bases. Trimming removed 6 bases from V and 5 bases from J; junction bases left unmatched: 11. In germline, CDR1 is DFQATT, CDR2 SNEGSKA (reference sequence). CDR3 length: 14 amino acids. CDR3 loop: CSAKTWTGNTEAFF. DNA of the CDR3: TGCAGTGCGAAAACGTGGACAGGGAATACTGAAGCTTTCTTT.

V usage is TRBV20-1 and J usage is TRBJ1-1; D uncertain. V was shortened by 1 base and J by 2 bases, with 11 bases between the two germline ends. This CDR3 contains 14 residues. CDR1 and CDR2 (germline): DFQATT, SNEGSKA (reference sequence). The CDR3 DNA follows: TGCAGTGCTAGAGCACCAGGATCCAACACTGAAGCTTTCTTT. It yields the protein CSARAPGSNTEAFF.

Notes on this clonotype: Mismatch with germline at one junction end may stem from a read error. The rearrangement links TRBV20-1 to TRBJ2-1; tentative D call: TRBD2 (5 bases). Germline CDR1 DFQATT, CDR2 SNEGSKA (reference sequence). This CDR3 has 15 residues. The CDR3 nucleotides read TGCAGTGCTAGAGATGGCCTAGCTCCTCCATCTGAGCAGCTCTTC. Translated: CSARDGLAPPSEQLF.

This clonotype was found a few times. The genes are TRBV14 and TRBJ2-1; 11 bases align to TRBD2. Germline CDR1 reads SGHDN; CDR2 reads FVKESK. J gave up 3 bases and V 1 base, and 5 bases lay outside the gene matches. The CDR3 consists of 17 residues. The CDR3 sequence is CASSQGLAGTDYNEQFF. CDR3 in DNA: TGTGCCAGCAGCCAAGGACTAGCGGGAACCGACTACAATGAGCAGTTCTTC. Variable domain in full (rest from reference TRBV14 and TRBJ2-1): EAGVTQFPSHSVIEKGQTVTLRCDPISGHDNLYWYRRVMGKEIKFLLHFVKESKQDESGMPNNRFLAERTGGTYSTLKVQPAELEDSGVYFCASSQGLAGTDYNEQFFGPGTRLTVL.

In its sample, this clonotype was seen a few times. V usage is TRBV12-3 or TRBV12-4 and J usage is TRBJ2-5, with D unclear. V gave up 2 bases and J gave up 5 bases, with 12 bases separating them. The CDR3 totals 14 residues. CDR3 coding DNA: TGTGCCAGCAGTTTACGGCTCGATGGGGAGACCCAGTACTTC. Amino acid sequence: CASSLRLDGETQYF.

The CDR3 region has the DNA TGTGCCATCAGCGGGCAAACCTACAATGAGCAGTTCTTC. The encoded protein is CAISGQTYNEQFF. This rearrangement joins TRBV10-3 to TRBJ2-1; D gene ambiguous. Germline CDR1 ENHRY, CDR2 SYGVKD. V gave up 6 bases and J gave up 2 bases, with 8 bases separating them. The CDR3 sequence is 13 residues long.

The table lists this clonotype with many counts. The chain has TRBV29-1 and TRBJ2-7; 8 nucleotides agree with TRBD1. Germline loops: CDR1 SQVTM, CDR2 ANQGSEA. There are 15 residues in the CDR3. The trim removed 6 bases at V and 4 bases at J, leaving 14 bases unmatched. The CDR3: CSVTPLSRGQYEQYV. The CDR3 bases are TGCAGCGTGACCCCCCTGTCCAGGGGGCAATACGAGCAGTACGTC.

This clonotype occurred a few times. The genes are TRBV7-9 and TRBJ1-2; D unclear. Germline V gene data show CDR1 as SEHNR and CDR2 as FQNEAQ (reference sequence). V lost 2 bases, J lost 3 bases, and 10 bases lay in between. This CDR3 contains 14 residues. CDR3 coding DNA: TGTGCCAGCAGCTTACGGTGGGATTACTATGGCTACACCTTC. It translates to CASSLRWDYYGYTF.

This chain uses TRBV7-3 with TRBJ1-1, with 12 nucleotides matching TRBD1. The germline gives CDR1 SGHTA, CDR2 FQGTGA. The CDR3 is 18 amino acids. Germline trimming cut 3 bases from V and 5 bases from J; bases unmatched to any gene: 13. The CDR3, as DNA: TGTGCCAGCAGCTTCGACCAAAGGGACAGGGGGCGAGGGACTGAAGCTTTCTTT. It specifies CASSFDQRDRGRGTEAFF.

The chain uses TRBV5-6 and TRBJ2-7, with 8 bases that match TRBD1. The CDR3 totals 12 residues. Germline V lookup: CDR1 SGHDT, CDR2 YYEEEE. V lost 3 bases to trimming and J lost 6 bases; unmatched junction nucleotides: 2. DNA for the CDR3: TGTGCCAGCAGCTCGACAGGGGTCGAGCAGTACGTC. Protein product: CASSSTGVEQYV.

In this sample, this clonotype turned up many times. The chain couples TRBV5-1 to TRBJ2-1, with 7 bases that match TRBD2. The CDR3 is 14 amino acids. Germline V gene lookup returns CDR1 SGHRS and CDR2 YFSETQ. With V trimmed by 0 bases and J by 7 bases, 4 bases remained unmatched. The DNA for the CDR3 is TGCGCCAGCAGCTTGGTTGCGGGAGCGAATGAGCAGTTCTTC. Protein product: CASSLVAGANEQFF.

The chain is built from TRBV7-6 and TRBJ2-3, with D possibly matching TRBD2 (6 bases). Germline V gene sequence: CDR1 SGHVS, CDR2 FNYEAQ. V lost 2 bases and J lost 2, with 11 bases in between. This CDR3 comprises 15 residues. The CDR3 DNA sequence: TGTGCCAGCAGCTTAATGGGGCGGGACACAGATACGCAGTATTTT. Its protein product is CASSLMGRDTDTQYF.

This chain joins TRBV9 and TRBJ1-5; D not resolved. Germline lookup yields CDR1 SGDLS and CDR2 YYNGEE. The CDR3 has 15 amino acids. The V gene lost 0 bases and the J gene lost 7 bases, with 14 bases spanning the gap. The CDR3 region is CASSVAPGDWQPQHF. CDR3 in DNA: TGTGCCAGCAGCGTAGCCCCCGGTGATTGGCAGCCCCAGCATTTT. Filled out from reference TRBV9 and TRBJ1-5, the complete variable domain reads DSGVTQTPKHLITATGQRVTLRCSPRSGDLSVYWYQQSLDQGLQFLIQYYNGEERAKGNILERFSAQQFPDLHSELNLSSLELGDSALYFCASSVAPGDWQPQHFGDGTRLSIL.

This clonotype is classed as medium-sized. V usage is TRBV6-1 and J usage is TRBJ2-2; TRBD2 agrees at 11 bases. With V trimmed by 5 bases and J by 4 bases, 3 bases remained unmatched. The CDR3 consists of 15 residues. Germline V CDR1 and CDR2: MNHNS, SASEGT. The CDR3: CASSPGLAGTGELFF. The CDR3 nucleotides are TGTGCCAGCAGTCCTGGACTAGCGGGCACCGGGGAGCTGTTTTTT.

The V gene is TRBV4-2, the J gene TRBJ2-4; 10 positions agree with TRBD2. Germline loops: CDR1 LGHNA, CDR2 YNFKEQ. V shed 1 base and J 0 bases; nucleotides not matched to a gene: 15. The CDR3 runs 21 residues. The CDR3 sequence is CASSQVTLVLAGVPAKNIQYF. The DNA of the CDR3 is TGTGCCAGCAGCCAAGTGACGCTCGTCCTAGCGGGAGTTCCAGCCAAAAACATTCAGTACTTC.

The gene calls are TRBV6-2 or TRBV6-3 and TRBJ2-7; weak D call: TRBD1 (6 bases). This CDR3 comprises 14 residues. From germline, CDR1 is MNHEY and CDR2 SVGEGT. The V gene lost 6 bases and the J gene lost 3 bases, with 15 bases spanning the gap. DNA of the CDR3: TGTGCCAGCAGCGCTTTTAACAGGGTCTACGAGCAGTACGTC. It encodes CASSAFNRVYEQYV.

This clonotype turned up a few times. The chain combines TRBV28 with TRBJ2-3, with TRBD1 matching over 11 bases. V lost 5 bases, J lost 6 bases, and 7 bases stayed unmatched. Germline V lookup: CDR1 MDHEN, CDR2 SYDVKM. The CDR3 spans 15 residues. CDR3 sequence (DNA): TGTGCCAGCAGTCCGGACAGGGGGCGGGGGGATACGCAGTATTTT. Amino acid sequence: CASSPDRGRGDTQYF.

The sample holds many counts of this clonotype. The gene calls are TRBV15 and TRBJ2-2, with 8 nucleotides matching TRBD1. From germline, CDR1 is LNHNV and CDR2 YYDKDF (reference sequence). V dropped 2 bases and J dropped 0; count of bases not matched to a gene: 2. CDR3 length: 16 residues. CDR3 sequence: CATSRPGQANTGELFF. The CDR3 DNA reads TGTGCCACCAGCAGACCGGGACAGGCGAACACCGGGGAGCTGTTTTTT. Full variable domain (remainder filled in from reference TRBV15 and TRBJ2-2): DAMVIQNPRYQVTQFGKPVTLSCSQTLNHNVMYWYQQKSSQAPKLLFHYYDKDFNNEADTPDNFQSRRPNTSFCFLDIRSPGLGDTAMYLCATSRPGQANTGELFFGEGSRLTVL.

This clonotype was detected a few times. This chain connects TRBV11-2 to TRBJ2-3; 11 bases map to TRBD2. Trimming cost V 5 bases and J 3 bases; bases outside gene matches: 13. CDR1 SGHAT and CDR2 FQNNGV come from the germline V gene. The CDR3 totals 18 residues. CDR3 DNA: TGTGCCAGCAGCCCCCGCTTTAGCGGGAGGGGTGCTACAGATACGCAGTATTTT. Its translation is CASSPRFSGRGATDTQYF.

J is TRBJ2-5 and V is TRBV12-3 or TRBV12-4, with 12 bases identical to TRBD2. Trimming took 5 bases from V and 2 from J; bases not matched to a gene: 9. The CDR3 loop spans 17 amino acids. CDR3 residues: CASSARRTSGEQETQYF. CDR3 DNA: TGTGCCAGCAGTGCCCGTAGGACTAGCGGGGAGCAAGAGACCCAGTACTTC.

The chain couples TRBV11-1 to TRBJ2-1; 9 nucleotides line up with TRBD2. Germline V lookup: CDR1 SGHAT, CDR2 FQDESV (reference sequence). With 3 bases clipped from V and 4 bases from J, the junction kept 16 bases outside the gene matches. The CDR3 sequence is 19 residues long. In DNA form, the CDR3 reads TGTGCCAGCAGCTTGGGTGGATTCGCGCGGGAGGGCCCTTACAATGAGCAGTTCTTC. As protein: CASSLGGFAREGPYNEQFF.

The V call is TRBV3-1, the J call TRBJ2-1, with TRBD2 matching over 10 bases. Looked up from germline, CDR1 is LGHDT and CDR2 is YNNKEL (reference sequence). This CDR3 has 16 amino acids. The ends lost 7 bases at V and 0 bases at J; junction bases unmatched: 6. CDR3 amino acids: CASTPSGSGSYNEQFF. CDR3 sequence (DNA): TGTGCCAGCACCCCTAGCGGGAGTGGCTCCTACAATGAGCAGTTCTTC.

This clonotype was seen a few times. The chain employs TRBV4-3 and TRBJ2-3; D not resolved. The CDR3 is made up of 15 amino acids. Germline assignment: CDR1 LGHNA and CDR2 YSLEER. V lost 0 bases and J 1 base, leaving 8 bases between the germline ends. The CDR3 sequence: CASSQESFRTDTQYF. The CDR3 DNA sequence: TGCGCCAGCAGCCAAGAGTCTTTCCGCACAGATACGCAGTATTTT.